Following are 15 T cell receptor beta chains from one sample sequenced in a study of shared clonotypes between healthy human individuals. The method was immunoSEQ multiplex PCR; TCRdb's version includes in-frame clones alone and lacks a portion of them. Here the sample spans around 2.3 million clones, approximately 95% being singletons. Sequencing used naive CD4+ T cells sorted from blood. Indicated subset: CD45RA+ positively selected. These receptors all come from a man aged 18 to 29 in good health.

The chain links TRBV30 to TRBJ1-1; TRBD1 might be the D (5 bases). Trimming took off 0 bases at V and 1 base at J, with 15 bases between the two ends. Per the germline V gene, CDR1 is GTSNPN and CDR2 is SVGIG (reference sequence). This CDR3 has 16 amino acids. The CDR3 loop reads CAWSVGRGPANTEAFF. In DNA form, the CDR3 reads TGTGCCTGGAGTGTAGGACGGGGCCCAGCGAACACTGAAGCTTTCTTT. Based on the CDR3 plus reference TRBV30 and TRBJ1-1, the full variable domain is SQTIHQWPATLVQPVGSPLSLECTVEGTSNPNLYWYRQAAGRGLQLLFYSVGIGQISSEVPQNLSASRPQDRQFILSSKKLLLSDSGFYLCAWSVGRGPANTEAFFGQGTRLTVV.

V is TRBV6-5 and J is TRBJ2-7, with unresolved D. The V gene's germline CDR1 is MNHEY and CDR2 SVGAGI. The CDR3 extends over 14 amino acids. The V and J ends lost 6 bases and 6 bases respectively, with 18 bases between them. CDR3 loop: CASSRTVGYSEQYF. The CDR3 DNA is TGTGCCAGCAGCAGAACTGTGGGCTACTCCGAGCAGTACTTC.

The chain uses TRBV30 and TRBJ2-3; 11 bases are shared with TRBD2. Germline lookup yields CDR1 GTSNPN and CDR2 SVGIG (reference sequence). After removal of 3 bases from V and 5 bases from J, the junction contained 7 bases not matched to a gene. The CDR3 sequence is 15 residues long. CDR3 in DNA: TGTGCCTGGAGGTTTAGCGGGAGGGCCGGAGATACGCAGTATTTT. This translates into CAWRFSGRAGDTQYF.

The rearrangement joins TRBV7-9 to TRBJ2-5; 13 bases line up with TRBD2. The CDR3 is 15 residues long. Germline-derived CDR1 and CDR2 are SEHNR and FQNEAQ (reference sequence). Trimming took 7 bases from V and 4 from J; bases not matched to a gene: 6. DNA for the CDR3: TGTGCCAGCAACGGACTAGCGGGAGTTCTAGAGACCCAGTACTTC. Amino acids: CASNGLAGVLETQYF.

J is TRBJ2-2 and V is TRBV7-9; 8 nucleotides agree with TRBD2. V lost 4 bases to trimming and J lost 4 bases; unmatched junction nucleotides: 8. The CDR3 sequence is 16 residues long. Germline V lookup: CDR1 SEHNR, CDR2 FQNEAQ (reference sequence). The CDR3 DNA reads as TGTGCCAGCAGCTACTCGGGGACTAGGCCCACCGGGGAGCTGTTTTTT. Translating it yields CASSYSGTRPTGELFF.

The chain recombines TRBV11-2 with TRBJ2-3, with D maybe TRBD2 (7 bases). V lost 7 bases and J 2 bases, leaving 16 bases between the germline ends. CDR3 length: 15 amino acids. Germline lookup yields CDR1 SGHAT and CDR2 FQNNGV. The CDR3 is CASTFSRGATDTQYF. CDR3 sequence (DNA): TGTGCCAGCACCTTTTCTCGGGGGGCCACAGATACGCAGTATTTT. Looking up the rest from reference TRBV11-2 and TRBJ2-3 gives the full variable domain: EAGVAQSPRYKIIEKRQSVAFWCNPISGHATLYWYQQILGQGPKLLIQFQNNGVVDDSQLPKDRFSAERLKGVDSTLKIQPAKLEDSAVYLCASTFSRGATDTQYFGPGTRLTVL.

This rearrangement joins TRBV30 to TRBJ1-1; D is possibly TRBD1 (6 bases). The length of the CDR3 is 16 residues. V gave up 2 bases and J gave up 5 bases, with 21 bases separating them. Germline V gives CDR1 GTSNPN, CDR2 SVGIG (reference sequence). The CDR3: CAWSQTRGGGTTEAFF. CDR3 nucleotides: TGTGCCTGGAGTCAGACGAGGGGGGGCGGGACGACTGAAGCTTTCTTT.

This chain uses TRBV5-4 with TRBJ2-7, with D perhaps TRBD1 (6 bases). V was clipped by 4 bases and J by 9 bases, with 20 bases between them. Per germline, CDR1 SGHNT and CDR2 YYREEE (reference sequence). CDR3 length equals 14 residues. Here the CDR3 DNA reads TGTGCCAGCAGCCGGGTCGGGGACATCAAGGGGCAGTACTTC. This encodes CASSRVGDIKGQYF. The complete variable domain, with remaining parts taken from reference TRBV5-4 and TRBJ2-7, reads ETGVTQSPTHLIKTRGQQVTLRCSSQSGHNTVSWYQQALGQGPQFIFQYYREEENGRGNFPPRFSGLQFPNYSSELNVNALELDDSALYLCASSRVGDIKGQYFGPGTRLTVT.

This chain joins TRBV6-6 and TRBJ2-3, with 10 bases identical to TRBD1. The V segment lost 7 bases and the J segment 4 bases; nucleotides outside the gene matches: 8. This CDR3 region has 15 residues. Germline CDR1 is MNHNY and CDR2 is SVGAGI (reference sequence). The CDR3 sequence: CASIGDRGRADTQYF. In DNA, the CDR3 is TGTGCCAGCATCGGCGACAGGGGGCGCGCAGATACGCAGTATTTT.

The chain carries TRBV5-4 and TRBJ2-3; tentatively, D is TRBD1 or TRBD2 (6 bases each). Looked up from germline, CDR1 is SGHNT and CDR2 is YYREEE (reference sequence). The CDR3 covers 16 residues. V was shortened by 1 base and J by 2 bases, with 14 bases between the two germline ends. CDR3 in DNA: TGTGCCAGCAGCTTGCTAACGGGGGCTTCCACAGATACGCAGTATTTT. Amino acid sequence: CASSLLTGASTDTQYF.

V and J are TRBV30 and TRBJ2-7; D is possibly TRBD2 (5 bases). The CDR3 contains 16 residues. Deletions cut 0 bases from V and 6 bases from J, with 21 bases between. The V gene's germline CDR1 is GTSNPN and CDR2 SVGIG (reference sequence). The DNA of the CDR3 is TGTGCCTGGAGTGTACGTGGCCAGCGGCCCTCTGCCGAGCAGTACTTC. This codes for CAWSVRGQRPSAEQYF.

The rearrangement uses TRBV18 and TRBJ2-5; TRBD1 is a possible D gene (7 bases). This CDR3 is built from 13 residues. Germline CDR1 reads KGHSH; CDR2 reads LQKENI. V was shortened by 6 bases and J by 5 bases, with 13 bases between the two germline ends. In nucleotides, the CDR3 is TGTGCCAGCTCCCCGGAGGGGGCGGAGACCCAGTACTTC. As protein: CASSPEGAETQYF.

On this clone itself: This sample also contains other DNA sequences that code for the same CDR3. The chain carries TRBV5-4 and TRBJ2-1; 14 bases match TRBD2. In germline, CDR1 is SGHNT, CDR2 YYREEE (reference sequence). The CDR3 loop spans 16 amino acids. Trimming removed 0 bases from V and 8 bases from J; junction bases left unmatched: 4. CDR3 sequence: CASSLAGLAGAHEQFF. The CDR3 nucleotides are TGTGCCAGCAGCTTGGCGGGACTAGCGGGAGCTCATGAGCAGTTCTTC.

The chain combines TRBV6-6 with TRBJ1-1; no definite D call. This CDR3 has 13 residues. From germline, CDR1 is MNHNY and CDR2 SVGAGI (reference sequence). V was pared by 8 bases and J by 3 bases, with 13 bases between. The DNA of the CDR3 is TGTGCCAGCCATGACCCCTGGGACACTGAAGCTTTCTTT. Encoded protein: CASHDPWDTEAFF.

V gene TRBV6-5 combines with J gene TRBJ2-5; D unclear. Germline V lookup: CDR1 MNHEY, CDR2 SVGAGI. This CDR3 has 13 residues. Trimming left V 7 bases short and J 0 bases short, with 9 bases between. The CDR3 DNA reads TGTGCCAGCAACCTGCTCAACCAAGAGACCCAGTACTTC. It codes for CASNLLNQETQYF.